This TCR beta chain was retrieved from a study of technical replicates of blood from a few donors. This CDR3 has 15 amino acids. Germline-derived CDR1 and CDR2 are MNHNY and SVGAGI (reference sequence). J was trimmed by 3 bases and V by 5 bases; bases with no gene match: 7. TCRdb's table, derived via immunoSEQ multiplex PCR, lists solely in-frame clones and lacks some. The sample includes approximately 100,000 clones, roughly 95% of them seen just once. The receptor's source is a human donor in good health. The J gene is TRBJ2-1, the V gene TRBV6-6; 7 bases map to TRBD2. Sequenced sample: T cells isolated from PBMCs. CDR3 nucleotides: TGTGCCAGCAGTCCGCGGCGGGGGAGCTACAATGAGCAGTTCTTC. Translating gives CASSPRRGSYNEQFF.